A selection of T cell receptor beta chains follows, all from one sample in a study of technical replicates of blood from a handful of donors. Profiling relied on immunoSEQ multiplex PCR, and the TCRdb table lists in-frame clones only, not all of them. The table has around 83,000 clones, over 85% seen once. Sequencing used T cells isolated from PBMCs. Source of these receptors: a human donor in good health. Both conserved end residues are part of each CDR3. D genes are given only for firm matches. Some rows have no size entry. The others give once, few or many, or a class for an expanded clone.

v_call,d_call,clone_size,j_call,cdr3_aa,cdr3_nt
TRBV30,.,.,TRBJ2-7,CAWDHQGSSYEQYF,TGTGCCTGGGACCATCAGGGGAGCTCCTACGAGCAGTACTTC
TRBV27,TRBD2,.,TRBJ2-1,CASSSRWSGRVNEQFF,TGTGCCAGCAGTTCCCGCTGGAGCGGGAGGGTCAATGAGCAGTTCTTC
TRBV5-4,.,.,TRBJ1-2,CASSSEGQLPYGYTF,TGTGCCAGCAGCAGCGAAGGACAGCTACCATATGGCTACACCTTC
TRBV10-3,TRBD1,.,TRBJ1-2,CAISWGGEPGQGPYGYTF,TGTGCCATCAGTTGGGGTGGTGAACCGGGACAGGGGCCCTATGGCTACACCTTC
TRBV6-5,.,.,TRBJ1-3,CASSAGRVSTIYF,TGTGCCAGCAGTGCAGGCAGGGTGAGCACCATATATTTT
TRBV5-1,.,.,TRBJ1-2,CASSSTPQGSGYTF,TGCGCCAGCAGCTCGACCCCTCAGGGGTCTGGCTACACCTTC
TRBV4-1,TRBD2,.,TRBJ2-2,CASSHVSAGENNGELFF,TGCGCCAGCAGCCACGTCTCGGCGGGAGAGAATAACGGGGAGCTGTTTTTT
TRBV29-1,.,.,TRBJ1-2,CSVVATETNYGYTF,TGCAGCGTTGTTGCAACGGAGACTAACTATGGCTACACCTTC
TRBV5-6,TRBD1,.,TRBJ2-2,CASSLVGQANTGELFF,TGTGCCAGCAGCTTGGTGGGACAGGCGAACACCGGGGAGCTGTTTTTT
TRBV7-2,.,.,TRBJ2-6,CASRLAARGSGANVLTF,TGTGCCAGCAGATTGGCCGCGAGGGGGTCTGGGGCCAACGTCCTGACTTTC
TRBV2,TRBD1,.,TRBJ1-2,CASSPEQGGGYTF,TGTGCCAGCAGTCCGGAACAGGGGGGAGGCTACACCTTC
TRBV5-1,TRBD1,.,TRBJ2-7,CASREGTGVTEQYF,TGCGCCAGCAGAGAGGGGACAGGAGTAACCGAGCAGTACTTC
TRBV29-1,TRBD1,.,TRBJ2-5,CSVQTGGGMATQYF,TGCAGCGTTCAAACAGGGGGTGGTATGGCGACCCAGTACTTC
TRBV5-4,.,.,TRBJ2-7,CASRQSGAREQYF,TGTGCCAGCAGACAAAGTGGGGCTCGGGAGCAGTACTTC
TRBV5-6,TRBD1,.,TRBJ1-5,CASSLGGGPNQPQHF,TGTGCCAGCAGCTTGGGAGGGGGCCCCAATCAGCCCCAGCATTTT
TRBV6-5,.,.,TRBJ2-6,CASRHQHSGANVLTF,TGTGCCAGCAGGCACCAACACTCTGGGGCCAACGTCCTGACTTTC
TRBV27,.,.,TRBJ1-5,CASSDPGSNQPQHF,TGTGCCAGCAGCGATCCAGGGAGCAATCAGCCCCAGCATTTT
TRBV6-5,.,once,TRBJ1-2,CASSYSRTDGYTF,TGTGCCAGCAGTTACTCGAGAACGGATGGCTACACCTTC
TRBV18,.,.,TRBJ2-6,CASSPTPTPSGANVLTF,TGTGCCAGCTCACCCACACCCACCCCATCTGGGGCCAACGTCCTGACTTTC
TRBV19,.,.,TRBJ2-1,CASSGQSSYNEQFF,TGTGCCAGTAGTGGACAGAGCTCCTACAATGAGCAGTTCTTC
TRBV5-6,TRBD2,.,TRBJ2-7,CASSWTSGSSYEQYF,TGTGCCAGCAGCTGGACTAGCGGGAGCTCCTACGAGCAGTACTTC
TRBV6-1,.,.,TRBJ2-7,CASSEAFGQAVYEQYF,TGTGCCAGCAGTGAAGCGTTTGGTCAGGCCGTCTACGAGCAGTACTTC
TRBV15,TRBD2,.,TRBJ2-3,CATSTGLREGQVLTDTQYF,TGTGCCACCAGCACCGGACTCAGGGAGGGCCAGGTTCTCACAGATACGCAGTATTTT
TRBV5-6,.,.,TRBJ1-6,CASSLFQGAVPLHF,TGTGCCAGCAGCTTGTTTCAGGGTGCGGTACCCCTCCACTTT
TRBV27,TRBD2,.,TRBJ2-7,CASSSLAGVSEQYF,TGTGCCAGCAGTTCCTTAGCGGGAGTGTCCGAGCAGTACTTC
TRBV27,.,.,TRBJ1-5,CASSLSGAGSNQPQHF,TGTGCCAGCAGTTTATCGGGCGCGGGCAGCAATCAGCCCCAGCATTTT
TRBV19,.,.,TRBJ2-5,CASSPLFQPGQETQYF,TGTGCCAGTAGTCCCCTCTTTCAACCGGGGCAAGAGACCCAGTACTTC
TRBV27,.,.,TRBJ1-1,CASTRNQGVFLMNTEAFF,TGTGCCAGCACCAGAAATCAGGGCGTCTTTCTAATGAACACTGAAGCTTTCTTT
TRBV18,.,.,TRBJ1-6,CASSPLDSNSPLHF,TGTGCCAGCTCACCTTTGGACAGCAATTCACCCCTCCACTTT
TRBV5-1,TRBD1,.,TRBJ2-6,CASSWRTGGSAGANVLTF,TGCGCCAGCAGCTGGCGGACAGGCGGCAGCGCCGGGGCCAACGTCCTGACTTTC
TRBV7-3,TRBD1,.,TRBJ2-1,CASSLSDRGYNEQFF,TGTGCCAGCAGCTTAAGCGACAGGGGGTACAATGAGCAGTTCTTC
TRBV11-2,.,.,TRBJ2-5,CASSSRGETQYF,TGTGCCAGCAGCTCCCGGGGAGAGACCCAGTACTTC
TRBV25-1,.,.,TRBJ2-1,CASSEYRGISYNEQFF,TGTGCCAGCAGTGAATATAGGGGAATCTCCTACAATGAGCAGTTCTTC
TRBV15,TRBD2,.,TRBJ2-1,CATSRVGGGASEQFF,TGTGCCACCAGCAGAGTAGGCGGGGGGGCTTCTGAGCAGTTCTTC
TRBV6-1,.,.,TRBJ1-2,CASSTRGANGYTF,TGTGCCAGCAGTACCAGGGGCGCGAATGGCTACACCTTC
TRBV4-2,TRBD2,.,TRBJ2-1,CASSQEGTSNPYNEQFF,TGTGCCAGCAGCCAAGAGGGGACTAGTAACCCCTACAATGAGCAGTTCTTC
TRBV10-3,.,.,TRBJ1-2,CAITEESANGYTF,TGTGCCATCACCGAGGAATCGGCTAATGGCTACACCTTC
TRBV6-6,TRBD1,.,TRBJ1-5,CASSQQGRKNQPQHF,TGTGCCAGCAGCCAACAGGGGCGAAAAAATCAGCCCCAGCATTTT
TRBV19,TRBD1,.,TRBJ1-1,CATRGSEAFF,TGTGCCACCAGGGGGTCTGAAGCTTTCTTT
TRBV7-8,.,.,TRBJ2-4,CASRFRDIQYF,TGTGCCAGCAGGTTCCGGGACATTCAGTACTTC
TRBV5-4,TRBD2,once,TRBJ2-3,CASSPLAGGLGDTQYF,TGTGCCAGCAGCCCCTTAGCGGGGGGGCTTGGAGATACGCAGTATTTT
TRBV13,.,.,TRBJ1-2,CASSLARIHYGYTF,TGTGCCAGCAGCTTAGCCAGGATCCACTATGGCTACACCTTC
TRBV4-1,TRBD1,.,TRBJ1-1,CASSQVGQGGTEAFF,TGCGCCAGCAGCCAAGTGGGTCAGGGGGGCACTGAAGCTTTCTTT
TRBV15,.,.,TRBJ2-7,CATSSPRAPRGQYF,TGTGCCACCAGCAGCCCGAGGGCCCCCCGGGGGCAGTACTTC
TRBV2,.,few,TRBJ1-1,CASSDRDTEAFF,TGTGCCAGCAGTGACCGGGACACTGAAGCTTTCTTT
TRBV15,TRBD1,.,TRBJ1-1,CATSREGVGTANTEAFF,TGTGCCACCAGCAGAGAGGGGGTGGGGACAGCGAACACTGAAGCTTTCTTT
TRBV15,TRBD1,.,TRBJ2-5,CATSSRTGWETQYF,TGTGCCACCAGCAGTCGGACAGGGTGGGAGACCCAGTACTTC
TRBV4-1,TRBD2,.,TRBJ2-7,CASSQVSPSGRSSPYEQYF,TGCGCCAGCAGCCAAGTGTCGCCTAGCGGGAGAAGCTCTCCCTACGAGCAGTACTTC
TRBV29-1,.,.,TRBJ2-7,CSVTWGEGGPYEQYF,TGCAGCGTTACCTGGGGGGAGGGGGGCCCCTACGAGCAGTACTTC
TRBV7-3,.,.,TRBJ2-7,CASSLSAGSRGYEQYF,TGTGCCAGCAGCTTAAGCGCGGGTTCGCGAGGCTACGAGCAGTACTTC
TRBV4-1,.,.,TRBJ1-2,CASSQLTGSYGYTF,TGCGCCAGCAGCCAGCTGACAGGAAGCTATGGCTACACCTTC
TRBV7-6,TRBD1,.,TRBJ1-6,CASSSRTGVGPNSPLHF,TGTGCCAGCAGCTCTCGAACAGGGGTCGGTCCGAATTCACCCCTCCACTTT
TRBV25-1,.,.,TRBJ1-4,CASSEYGAGEKLFF,TGTGCCAGCAGTGAATATGGGGCGGGGGAAAAACTGTTTTTT
TRBV19,.,.,TRBJ2-7,CASSIGGIGGAYEQYF,TGTGCCAGTAGTATAGGTGGGATTGGAGGGGCCTACGAGCAGTACTTC
TRBV10-1,.,.,TRBJ2-7,CASSERAVSYEQYF,TGCGCCAGCAGTGAGCGAGCGGTCTCCTACGAGCAGTACTTC
TRBV7-2,.,.,TRBJ1-5,CASSHRSLGGNQPQHF,TGTGCCAGCAGCCACCGGTCTTTGGGAGGCAATCAGCCCCAGCATTTT
TRBV5-4,TRBD2,.,TRBJ2-1,CASSLGRPGLAYNEQFF,TGTGCCAGCAGCTTGGGGCGACCTGGACTAGCGTACAATGAGCAGTTCTTC
TRBV13,.,.,TRBJ2-1,CASSEGGGPYNEQFF,TGTGCCAGCAGCGAGGGGGGGGGCCCCTACAATGAGCAGTTCTTC
TRBV12-5,.,.,TRBJ1-1,CASGLVEGGNTEAFF,TGTGCTAGTGGTTTGGTAGAGGGCGGAAACACTGAAGCTTTCTTT